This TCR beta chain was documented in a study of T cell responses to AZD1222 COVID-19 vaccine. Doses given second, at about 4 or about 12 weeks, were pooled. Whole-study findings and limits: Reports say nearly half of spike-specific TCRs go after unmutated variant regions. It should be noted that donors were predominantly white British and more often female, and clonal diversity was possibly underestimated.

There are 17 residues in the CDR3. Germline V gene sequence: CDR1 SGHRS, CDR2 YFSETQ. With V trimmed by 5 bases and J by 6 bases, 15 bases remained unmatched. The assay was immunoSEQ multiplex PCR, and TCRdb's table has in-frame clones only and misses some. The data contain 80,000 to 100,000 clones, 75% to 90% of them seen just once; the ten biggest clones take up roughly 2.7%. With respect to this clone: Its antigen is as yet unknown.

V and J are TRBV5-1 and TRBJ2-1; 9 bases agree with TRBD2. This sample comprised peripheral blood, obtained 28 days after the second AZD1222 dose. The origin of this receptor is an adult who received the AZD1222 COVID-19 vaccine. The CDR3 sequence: CASSPNLGGRASNEQFF. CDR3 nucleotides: TGCGCCAGCAGTCCGAATTTGGGCGGGAGGGCCTCCAATGAGCAGTTCTTC.